The sequence of this T cell receptor (beta chain) was determined in a study of shared clonotypes between healthy human individuals. Trimming left V 9 bases short and J 2 bases short, with 5 bases between. The CDR3 has 11 residues. Germline V gene data show CDR1 as MDHEN and CDR2 as SYDVKM. Details on this clone: Its antigen is undetermined.

Study-wide points: The study generally estimated greater richness for naive than memory subsets.

On sorted subsets, replicate PCRs used 150 to 250 ng DNA, or 27,000 or so T cell genomes. The repertoire was sequenced with immunoSEQ multiplex PCR; TCRdb's copy has only in-frame clones and lacks some. Of roughly 650,000 clones in the sample, around 97% are singletons; the top ten hold about 0.057%. This clonotype originated in a woman in her 30s in good health. The V gene is TRBV28, the J gene TRBJ1-5; D is undetermined. The sequenced sample was naive CD4+ T cells sorted from blood. Subset reported: CD45RA+ positively selected. CDR3 nucleotide sequence: TGTGCCAGTAATGGCAATCAGCCCCAGCATTTT. Translated, it gives CASNGNQPQHF.